The clone carrying this T cell receptor (beta chain) was counted between two and nine times. Germline assignment: CDR1 LGHDT and CDR2 YNNKEL (reference sequence). This CDR3 is 14 amino acids long. V shed 5 bases and J 1 base; nucleotides not matched to a gene: 0. The protocol was immunoSEQ multiplex PCR, while the TCRdb copy is restricted to in-frame clones and leaves out a portion. The sample records around 180,000 clones, more than 80% being singletons. These data are taken from a study of blood T cell repertoires in COVID-19. Looking at the study overall: Sites in the United States, Italy and Spain provided acute and convalescent COVID-19 samples.

Assignments of participants to cohorts depended upon their own reported clinical history. Resolution of symptoms, clearance, or two negative PCRs was present in recovered Cohort 3 donors. This TCR came from a man between 45 and 60 years old who had recovered from COVID-19. V gene TRBV3-1 (or the pseudogene TRBV3-2) combines with J gene TRBJ2-3; TRBD2 aligns across 10 bases. Sequences were obtained from PBMCs or T cells enriched from blood (not recorded which). The CDR3 reads CASSTSGGTDTQYF. DNA of the CDR3: TGTGCCAGCAGCACTAGCGGGGGCACAGATACGCAGTATTTT.